These 28 T cell receptor beta chains were sequenced from one sample in a study of cytomegalovirus exposure and HLA in healthy donors. This PCR relied on a set of 60 Vbeta primers and 13 Jbeta primers. The data were produced by immunoSEQ multiplex PCR, yet TCRdb's version contains in-frame clones alone and is incomplete. The sample data list 49,000 or so clones. Sequencing was done on a sample of PBMCs. The receptors come from a man aged 35 to 55 in good health and CMV-seropositive.

V gene TRBV6-4 combines with J gene TRBJ2-1, with TRBD1 identical over 9 bases. V shed 0 bases and J 6 bases; nucleotides not matched to a gene: 0. The CDR3 loop spans 14 amino acids. Looked up from germline, CDR1 is MRHNA and CDR2 is SNTAGT. CDR3 amino acids: CASSDSTGGNEQFF. DNA for the CDR3: TGTGCCAGCAGTGACTCGACAGGGGGCAATGAGCAGTTCTTC.

The V call is TRBV18, the J call TRBJ1-3, with 7 bases identical to TRBD1. Unmatched junction bases numbered 12, after V lost 3 bases and J lost 4 bases. Germline-derived CDR1 and CDR2 are KGHSH and LQKENI. This CDR3 spans 17 amino acids. CDR3 nucleotide sequence: TGTGCCAGCTCACCGAGGCAGGGGGGAATGAACGGAAACACCATATATTTT. Protein: CASSPRQGGMNGNTIYF.

This rearrangement joins TRBV7-6 to TRBJ2-5; the D gene is possibly TRBD1 (5 bases). Trimming shortened V by 5 bases and J by 1 base, and 23 bases separated the two germline ends. Germline V gene sequence: CDR1 SGHVS, CDR2 FNYEAQ. The CDR3 length is 18 residues. The CDR3: CASSNLPFRAQAQETQYF. The CDR3 DNA follows: TGTGCCAGCAGCAACCTCCCTTTCAGGGCACAGGCCCAAGAGACCCAGTACTTC.

V and J are TRBV28 and TRBJ1-5; D possibly corresponds to TRBD1 (6 bases). This CDR3 has 13 residues. CDR1 is MDHEN and CDR2 is SYDVKM in the germline V gene. Trimming cost V 8 bases and J 7 bases, with 15 bases left between them. CDR3 in amino acids: CASLPRGGQPQHF. CDR3 sequence (DNA): TGTGCCAGCCTCCCTAGGGGGGGCCAGCCCCAGCATTTT.

The chain uses TRBV2 and TRBJ2-3, with D possibly being TRBD1 (5 bases). The CDR3 runs to 15 residues. The germline V gene has CDR1 SNHLY and CDR2 FYNNEI. Trimming left V 7 bases short and J 4 bases short, with 18 bases between. The CDR3 loop is CASKGSTNGADTQYF. The CDR3 DNA reads TGTGCCAGCAAGGGGTCCACCAATGGCGCAGATACGCAGTATTTT.

This chain links TRBV5-1 with TRBJ2-5, with D maybe TRBD1 (6 bases). Between the trimmed V and J ends, which lost 0 bases and 5 bases, there was a span of 11 bases. Germline V gene sequence: CDR1 SGHRS, CDR2 YFSETQ. This CDR3 comprises 14 residues. Here the CDR3 DNA reads TGCGCCAGCAGCTTGGCCGGGCAGGGGGAGACCCAGTACTTC. Protein: CASSLAGQGETQYF.

The chain joins TRBV29-1 to TRBJ2-7, with 9 bases matching TRBD1. Germline V gene sequence: CDR1 SQVTM, CDR2 ANQGSEA. The CDR3 sequence is 13 residues long. The trim removed 2 bases at V and 4 bases at J, leaving 3 bases unmatched. The CDR3 is CSVEKDRGYEQYF. The CDR3 region has the DNA TGCAGCGTTGAAAAGGACAGGGGATACGAGCAGTACTTC.

In the case of this clone: The junction does not match germline at one end; this may be a read error. The chain links TRBV4-1 to TRBJ1-4, with 8 bases identical to TRBD1. The germline CDR1 and CDR2 sequences are MGHRA and YSYEKL. The CDR3 totals 13 residues. CDR3 nucleotide sequence: TGCGCCAGCAGCCAAGATCTAGGGACAGGCAGCAGATTT. It translates to CASSQDLGTGSRF.

This chain links TRBV29-1 with TRBJ2-7; 11 nucleotides match TRBD2. Germline CDR1 is SQVTM and CDR2 is ANQGSEA. The CDR3 has 17 amino acids. J was trimmed by 3 bases and V by 6 bases; bases with no gene match: 16. CDR3 sequence: CSVAQGARLAGIYEQYF. The CDR3 DNA follows: TGCAGCGTCGCACAGGGGGCGCGACTAGCGGGAATCTACGAGCAGTACTTC.

The chain recombines TRBV5-6 with TRBJ1-1, with D hard to call. This CDR3 has 13 residues. CDR1 and CDR2 from the germline V gene are SGHDT and YYEEEE. The V and J ends lost 5 bases and 5 bases respectively, with 13 bases between them. CDR3 nucleotides: TGTGCCAGCAGTCCACGGGGAGTTACTGAAGCTTTCTTT. Its translation: CASSPRGVTEAFF.

The chain is built from TRBV6-5 and TRBJ1-2; TRBD1 matches 9 bases. The V gene's germline CDR1 is MNHEY and CDR2 SVGAGI. The CDR3 length is 15 residues. V dropped 6 bases and J dropped 4; count of bases not matched to a gene: 9. The chain's CDR3 is CASSSTGGAIYGYTF. In nucleotides, the CDR3 is TGTGCCAGCAGCTCTACAGGGGGCGCAATCTATGGCTACACCTTC.

V is TRBV18 and J is TRBJ2-5, with TRBD2 as a possible D gene (6 bases). From germline, CDR1 is KGHSH and CDR2 LQKENI. V was shortened by 9 bases and J by 5 bases, with 13 bases between the two germline ends. The CDR3 is made up of 12 amino acids. The CDR3 reads CASQESGETQYF. The CDR3 DNA follows: TGTGCCAGTCAGGAGAGCGGGGAGACCCAGTACTTC.

The chain links TRBV19 to TRBJ1-5, with D perhaps matching TRBD1 (6 bases). The CDR3 is 14 amino acids. Per germline, CDR1 LNHDA and CDR2 SQIVND (reference sequence). Trimming removed 5 bases from V and 7 bases from J, with 15 bases in between. CDR3 coding DNA: TGTGCCAGTAGTTCCCAGGGAGGGGGACAGCCCCAGCATTTT. Protein product: CASSSQGGGQPQHF.

The chain couples TRBV6-5 to TRBJ2-1; weak D call: TRBD2 (6 bases). The CDR3 has 15 amino acids. Trimming took off 0 bases at V and 5 bases at J, with 11 bases between the two ends. Per the germline V gene, CDR1 is MNHEY and CDR2 is SVGAGI. The DNA for the CDR3 is TGTGCCAGCAGTTACTCGGCGGGGATTGACAATGAGCAGTTCTTC. This codes for CASSYSAGIDNEQFF.

This chain links TRBV7-3 with TRBJ1-5, with no clear D. The germline V gene encodes CDR1 SGHTA and CDR2 FQGTGA. Trimming took 2 bases from V and 2 from J, leaving 4 bases between them. This CDR3 has 13 amino acids. The CDR3, as DNA: TGTGCCAGCAGCTTAGGGCGCAATCAGCCCCAGCATTTT. Amino acids: CASSLGRNQPQHF.

The chain recombines TRBV9 with TRBJ2-3; D not resolved. CDR3 length: 14 amino acids. Trimming removed 0 bases at V and 4 bases at J, with 9 bases between. CDR1 is SGDLS, CDR2 YYNGEE, per germline. The chain's CDR3 is CASSVEMGPDTQYF. The DNA of the CDR3 is TGTGCCAGCAGCGTAGAGATGGGCCCAGATACGCAGTATTTT. The complete variable domain, with remaining parts taken from reference TRBV9 and TRBJ2-3, reads DSGVTQTPKHLITATGQRVTLRCSPRSGDLSVYWYQQSLDQGLQFLIQYYNGEERAKGNILERFSAQQFPDLHSELNLSSLELGDSALYFCASSVEMGPDTQYFGPGTRLTVL.

The V gene is TRBV7-9, the J gene TRBJ1-1, with D uncertain. Trimming pared 5 bases from V and 3 bases from J, leaving 10 bases between. This CDR3 contains 13 residues. The germline V gene has CDR1 SEHNR and CDR2 FQNEAQ (reference sequence). This chain's CDR3 is CASSAISDTEAFF. Here the CDR3 DNA reads TGTGCCAGCAGCGCAATTTCGGACACTGAAGCTTTCTTT.

DNA of the CDR3: TGTGCCAGCAGCCGGACAGGGAATGAGCAGTTCTTC. Translated: CASSRTGNEQFF. J is TRBJ2-1 and V is TRBV28; 8 bases map to TRBD1. Germline V CDR1 and CDR2: MDHEN, SYDVKM. This CDR3 comprises 12 residues. J lost 7 bases, V lost 6 bases, and 2 bases had no gene match. Looking up the rest from reference TRBV28 and TRBJ2-1 gives the full variable domain: DVKVTQSSRYLVKRTGEKVFLECVQDMDHENMFWYRQDPGLGLRLIYFSYDVKMKEKGDIPEGYSVSREKKERFSLILESASTNQTSMYLCASSRTGNEQFFGPGTRLTVL.

The V and J genes are TRBV19 and TRBJ1-4, with D hard to call. The CDR3 consists of 14 residues. Germline CDR1 and CDR2: LNHDA and SQIVND (reference sequence). The V end lost 5 bases, the J end lost 2 bases, and 9 bases lay between the germline ends. CDR3 nucleotides: TGTGCCAGTAGTCTCTTTGCGACTAATGAAAAACTGTTTTTT. Its translation: CASSLFATNEKLFF.

The chain couples TRBV5-6 to TRBJ2-7, with a weak D call TRBD1 (6 bases). V dropped 1 base and J dropped 2 bases, with 7 bases sitting between them. Germline V gives CDR1 SGHDT, CDR2 YYEEEE. The CDR3 has 13 amino acids. CDR3 sequence reads: CASSLRQAYEQYF. As DNA, the CDR3 is TGTGCCAGCAGCTTGAGACAGGCCTACGAGCAGTACTTC. Combining the CDR3 with reference TRBV5-6 and TRBJ2-7 gives the whole variable domain DAGVTQSPTHLIKTRGQQVTLRCSPKSGHDTVSWYQQALGQGPQFIFQYYEEEERQRGNFPDRFSGHQFPNYSSELNVNALLLGDSALYLCASSLRQAYEQYFGPGTRLTVT.

In nucleotides, the CDR3 is TGTGCCAGTAGTAGCCGGGGACTGAATCAGCCCCAGCATTTT. This encodes CASSSRGLNQPQHF. The chain combines TRBV19 with TRBJ1-5; D may be TRBD1 (5 bases). With 4 bases removed from V and 4 bases from J, the gap between germline ends came to 11 bases. Germline V gene lookup returns CDR1 LNHDA and CDR2 SQIVND (reference sequence). The CDR3 is made up of 14 amino acids.

This CDR3 is CASSKPTGGAIGDEQFF. The CDR3, as DNA: TGTGCCAGCAGTAAACCGACAGGGGGCGCGATAGGGGATGAGCAGTTCTTC. V usage is TRBV28 and J usage is TRBJ2-1, with TRBD1 matching 10 bases. The ends lost 5 bases at V and 8 bases at J; junction bases unmatched: 15. The germline V gene encodes CDR1 MDHEN and CDR2 SYDVKM. The CDR3 totals 17 residues.

Regarding this clone: The sample holds other DNA sequences that translate to the same CDR3. The chain carries TRBV29-1 and TRBJ2-2; D gene uncertain. V lost 3 bases to trimming and J lost 2 bases, with 7 bases between them. Germline CDR1 reads SQVTM; CDR2 reads ANQGSEA. The CDR3 runs to 13 residues. CDR3 sequence reads: CSVDGGNTGELFF. The CDR3 DNA follows: TGCAGCGTTGACGGCGGAAACACCGGGGAGCTGTTTTTT.

V gene TRBV9 combines with J gene TRBJ2-7, with 10 bases lining up with TRBD2. The CDR3 runs 15 residues. CDR1 and CDR2 from the germline V gene are SGDLS and YYNGEE. Trimming removed 3 bases from V and 7 bases from J; junction bases left unmatched: 10. The CDR3 DNA sequence: TGTGCCAGCAGCGCAGAAAGCGGGGGGGCCGGGGAGCAGTACTTC. Protein sequence: CASSAESGGAGEQYF.

The chain is built from TRBV28 and TRBJ1-3, with D unresolved. Germline CDR1 and CDR2: MDHEN and SYDVKM. There are 11 residues in the CDR3. Trimming left V 4 bases short and J 8 bases short, with 6 bases between. The CDR3 protein is CASSYLYTIYF. CDR3 sequence (DNA): TGTGCCAGCAGTTATCTATACACCATATATTTT. Full variable domain (outside the CDR3, taken from reference TRBV28 and TRBJ1-3): DVKVTQSSRYLVKRTGEKVFLECVQDMDHENMFWYRQDPGLGLRLIYFSYDVKMKEKGDIPEGYSVSREKKERFSLILESASTNQTSMYLCASSYLYTIYFGEGSWLTVV.

As to this clone: The same CDR3 also results from other DNA sequences found in this sample. This chain connects TRBV5-4 to TRBJ2-2, with a tentative D call TRBD2 (6 bases). V gave up 2 bases and J gave up 0 bases, with 11 bases separating them. CDR1 is SGHNT and CDR2 is YYREEE in the germline V gene (reference sequence). This CDR3 has 16 amino acids. CDR3 sequence (DNA): TGTGCCAGCAGCTTCTCCGGGGGACCGAACACCGGGGAGCTGTTTTTT. It encodes CASSFSGGPNTGELFF.

The rearrangement joins TRBV9 to TRBJ2-5, with TRBD2 matching over 10 bases. There are 17 residues in the CDR3. Germline values: CDR1 SGDLS, CDR2 YYNGEE. Trimming took 4 bases from V and 0 from J; bases not matched to a gene: 9. The CDR3 loop reads CASSKRGTSVHQETQYF. DNA of the CDR3: TGTGCCAGCAGCAAAAGGGGGACTAGCGTACACCAAGAGACCCAGTACTTC.

The CDR3 region has the DNA TGTGCCAGCAGTGACTCGATGGGGGGGGAGCAGTTCTTC. This sequence encodes CASSDSMGGEQFF. The chain recombines TRBV6-4 with TRBJ2-1; 7 nucleotides match TRBD2. Germline V CDR1 and CDR2: MRHNA, SNTAGT. The CDR3 is made up of 13 amino acids. After removal of 0 bases from V and 10 bases from J, the junction contained 3 bases not matched to a gene.